These T cell receptor beta chains were read from a single sample in a study of blood T cell repertoires in COVID-19. Clones were read by immunoSEQ multiplex PCR, and TCRdb kept only the in-frame ones, dropping some. The sample consists of some 19,000 clones, over 75% of them appearing once. Input material: peripheral blood. Every receptor here comes from a man between 65 and 79 years old with COVID-19, enrolled during active disease. Each CDR3 is given with its conserved first and last residue. A D gene is named only where the DNA matches it firmly. Size is stated for part of the rows, as once, few or many counts, or as a class when the clone is expanded.

clone size: once
J gene: TRBJ2-1
CDR3 length: 14
V gene: TRBV20-1
D gene: TRBD2
CDR3 protein: CSASPGASGGGVVF
CDR3 DNA: TGCAGTGCTAGTCCCGGGGCTAGCGGGGGGGGCGTGGTCTTC

clone size: NA
J gene: TRBJ2-1
CDR3 length: 15
V gene: TRBV14
D gene: TRBD2
CDR3 protein: CASTREGTTYNEQFF
CDR3 DNA: TGTGCCAGCACCAGGGAAGGGACTACCTACAATGAGCAGTTCTTC

clone size: once
J gene: TRBJ2-2
CDR3 length: 16
V gene: TRBV5-1
D gene: TRBD2
CDR3 protein: CASSPRLAGGTGELFF
CDR3 DNA: TGCGCCAGCAGCCCCAGACTAGCGGGAGGCACCGGGGAGCTGTTTTTT

clone size: NA
J gene: TRBJ1-4
CDR3 length: 15
V gene: TRBV14
D gene: NA
CDR3 protein: CASALLSRDNEKLFF
CDR3 DNA: TGTGCCAGCGCCCTATTATCCCGAGATAATGAAAAACTGTTTTTT

clone size: NA
J gene: TRBJ1-1
CDR3 length: 12
V gene: TRBV3-1/TRBV3-2
D gene: TRBD1
CDR3 protein: CASKTGGGVAFF
CDR3 DNA: TGTGCCAGCAAAACAGGGGGCGGCGTGGCTTTCTTT

clone size: NA
J gene: TRBJ2-7
CDR3 length: 11
V gene: TRBV12-3/TRBV12-4
D gene: NA
CDR3 protein: CASSFLAEQYF
CDR3 DNA: TGTGCCAGCAGTTTTCTGGCAGAGCAGTACTTC

clone size: few
J gene: TRBJ1-1
CDR3 length: 14
V gene: TRBV6-5
D gene: NA
CDR3 protein: CASRARGGLLEAFF
CDR3 DNA: TGTGCCAGCAGAGCACGAGGGGGTCTTCTTGAAGCTTTCTTT

clone size: NA
J gene: TRBJ1-1
CDR3 length: 16
V gene: TRBV18
D gene: NA
CDR3 protein: CATSSLKGGANTEAFF
CDR3 DNA: TGTGCCACCAGTAGCCTTAAGGGAGGGGCGAACACTGAAGCTTTCTTT

clone size: NA
J gene: TRBJ1-5
CDR3 length: 14
V gene: TRBV6-6
D gene: NA
CDR3 protein: CASSYGSGDQPQHF
CDR3 DNA: TGTGCCAGCAGTTACGGGTCAGGGGATCAGCCCCAGCATTTT

clone size: NA
J gene: TRBJ1-1
CDR3 length: 12
V gene: TRBV10-3
D gene: NA
CDR3 protein: CATKQGSTEAFF
CDR3 DNA: TGTGCCACTAAACAGGGTAGTACTGAAGCTTTCTTT

clone size: NA
J gene: TRBJ1-2
CDR3 length: 14
V gene: TRBV5-6
D gene: NA
CDR3 protein: CASSPRGGLYGYTF
CDR3 DNA: TGTGCCAGCAGCCCCAGGGGAGGGCTCTATGGCTACACCTTC

clone size: NA
J gene: TRBJ2-3
CDR3 length: 15
V gene: TRBV5-1
D gene: TRBD2
CDR3 protein: CASSVGSGPHYTQYF
CDR3 DNA: TGCGCCAGCAGCGTAGGTAGCGGGCCCCACTATACGCAGTATTTT

clone size: once
J gene: TRBJ2-3
CDR3 length: 14
V gene: TRBV19
D gene: NA
CDR3 protein: CASSIFSSTDTQYF
CDR3 DNA: TGTGCCAGTAGTATATTTTCTAGCACAGATACGCAGTATTTT

clone size: once
J gene: TRBJ2-1
CDR3 length: 11
V gene: TRBV20-1
D gene: TRBD1
CDR3 protein: CSRTGYNEQFF
CDR3 DNA: TGCAGTAGGACAGGGTACAATGAGCAGTTCTTC

clone size: NA
J gene: TRBJ1-2
CDR3 length: 14
V gene: TRBV13
D gene: TRBD1
CDR3 protein: CASSHGTGNYGYTF
CDR3 DNA: TGTGCCAGCAGCCACGGGACAGGGAACTATGGCTACACCTTC

clone size: few
J gene: TRBJ1-1
CDR3 length: 15
V gene: TRBV3-1/TRBV3-2
D gene: TRBD1
CDR3 protein: CASSQATGQGVLAFF
CDR3 DNA: TGTGCCAGCAGCCAAGCTACTGGACAGGGGGTTTTAGCTTTCTTT

clone size: NA
J gene: TRBJ1-2
CDR3 length: 15
V gene: TRBV7-3
D gene: NA
CDR3 protein: CASSSGRPPGDGYTF
CDR3 DNA: TGTGCCAGCAGCTCTGGGCGGCCGCCGGGGGATGGCTACACCTTC

clone size: NA
J gene: TRBJ2-7
CDR3 length: 11
V gene: TRBV27
D gene: NA
CDR3 protein: CASSPPPGQYF
CDR3 DNA: TGTGCCAGCAGTCCCCCCCCCGGGCAGTACTTC

clone size: once
J gene: TRBJ1-6
CDR3 length: 16
V gene: TRBV12-1
D gene: NA
CDR3 protein: CASTTGGRSYNSPLHF
CDR3 DNA: TGTGCCAGCACGACGGGGGGAAGGTCCTATAATTCACCCCTCCACTTT

clone size: NA
J gene: TRBJ2-7
CDR3 length: 15
V gene: TRBV9
D gene: NA
CDR3 protein: CASSVGFGQLYEQYF
CDR3 DNA: TGTGCCAGCAGCGTAGGCTTCGGACAGCTCTACGAGCAGTACTTC

clone size: once
J gene: TRBJ1-6
CDR3 length: 14
V gene: TRBV7-9
D gene: NA
CDR3 protein: CASSLSGDNSPLHF
CDR3 DNA: TGTGCCAGCAGCCTCAGCGGGGATAATTCACCCCTCCACTTT

clone size: NA
J gene: TRBJ2-2
CDR3 length: 16
V gene: TRBV4-2
D gene: TRBD2
CDR3 protein: CASSQDPSGGLGELFF
CDR3 DNA: TGTGCCAGCAGCCAAGATCCTAGCGGGGGGCTGGGGGAGCTGTTTTTT

clone size: NA
J gene: TRBJ1-1
CDR3 length: 15
V gene: TRBV5-1
D gene: NA
CDR3 protein: CASSLVGLMNTEAFF
CDR3 DNA: TGCGCCAGCAGCTTGGTGGGACTGATGAACACTGAAGCTTTCTTT

clone size: NA
J gene: TRBJ1-6
CDR3 length: 14
V gene: TRBV7-2
D gene: TRBD1
CDR3 protein: CASSFNRGQAALHF
CDR3 DNA: TGTGCCAGCAGCTTCAACAGGGGGCAGGCTGCCCTCCACTTT

clone size: NA
J gene: TRBJ2-1
CDR3 length: 12
V gene: TRBV28
D gene: TRBD1
CDR3 protein: CASRGDRFEQFF
CDR3 DNA: TGTGCCAGCAGGGGGGACAGGTTTGAGCAGTTCTTC

clone size: NA
J gene: TRBJ1-2
CDR3 length: 15
V gene: TRBV3-1/TRBV3-2
D gene: TRBD1
CDR3 protein: CASRPTGGVNYGYTF
CDR3 DNA: TGTGCCAGCAGGCCGACAGGGGGTGTTAACTATGGCTACACCTTC

clone size: NA
J gene: TRBJ1-3
CDR3 length: 17
V gene: TRBV27
D gene: TRBD1
CDR3 protein: CASSPLGTGGMIYTIYF
CDR3 DNA: TGTGCCAGCAGTCCTCTGGGGACAGGGGGCATGATATACACCATATATTTT

clone size: NA
J gene: TRBJ2-7
CDR3 length: 11
V gene: TRBV3-1/TRBV3-2
D gene: TRBD2
CDR3 protein: CASWSGGEQYF
CDR3 DNA: TGTGCCAGCTGGAGCGGGGGCGAGCAGTACTTC

clone size: NA
J gene: TRBJ2-7
CDR3 length: 14
V gene: TRBV5-1
D gene: NA
CDR3 protein: CASSLNKGTYEQYF
CDR3 DNA: TGCGCCAGCAGCTTGAATAAGGGGACCTACGAGCAGTACTTC

clone size: few
J gene: TRBJ2-2
CDR3 length: 14
V gene: TRBV19
D gene: NA
CDR3 protein: CASALQAYTGELFF
CDR3 DNA: TGTGCCAGTGCCCTGCAGGCCTATACCGGGGAGCTGTTTTTT

clone size: once
J gene: TRBJ1-1
CDR3 length: 15
V gene: TRBV6-5
D gene: NA
CDR3 protein: CASSYSGRTNTEAFF
CDR3 DNA: TGTGCCAGCAGTTACTCGGGGCGGACGAACACTGAAGCTTTCTTT

clone size: NA
J gene: TRBJ2-1
CDR3 length: 13
V gene: TRBV7-3
D gene: TRBD1
CDR3 protein: CASSLGTANEQFF
CDR3 DNA: TGTGCCAGCAGCTTAGGGACAGCGAATGAGCAGTTCTTC

clone size: NA
J gene: TRBJ2-7
CDR3 length: 14
V gene: TRBV27
D gene: TRBD2
CDR3 protein: CASGPGLAGDEQYF
CDR3 DNA: TGTGCCAGCGGGCCGGGGTTAGCGGGAGACGAGCAGTACTTC

clone size: NA
J gene: TRBJ1-6
CDR3 length: 13
V gene: TRBV6-2/TRBV6-3
D gene: TRBD1
CDR3 protein: CASSLGQNSPLHF
CDR3 DNA: TGTGCCAGCAGTCTGGGACAGAACTCACCCCTCCACTTT

clone size: NA
J gene: TRBJ1-1
CDR3 length: 13
V gene: TRBV2
D gene: NA
CDR3 protein: CASSEAGGTEAFF
CDR3 DNA: TGTGCCAGCAGTGAAGCGGGGGGCACTGAAGCTTTCTTT

clone size: NA
J gene: TRBJ2-2
CDR3 length: 14
V gene: TRBV19
D gene: TRBD1
CDR3 protein: CASSMGTGHGELFF
CDR3 DNA: TGTGCCAGTAGTATGGGGACAGGGCACGGGGAGCTGTTTTTT

clone size: NA
J gene: TRBJ1-1
CDR3 length: 14
V gene: TRBV29-1
D gene: TRBD1
CDR3 protein: CSVLPGQGSTEAFF
CDR3 DNA: TGCAGCGTTCTCCCGGGACAGGGGAGTACTGAAGCTTTCTTT

clone size: NA
J gene: TRBJ1-3
CDR3 length: 13
V gene: TRBV3-1/TRBV3-2
D gene: NA
CDR3 protein: CASIPLEGGTIYF
CDR3 DNA: TGTGCCAGCATCCCGTTGGAGGGAGGCACCATATATTTT

clone size: NA
J gene: TRBJ2-2
CDR3 length: 15
V gene: TRBV9
D gene: NA
CDR3 protein: CASNQGPANTGELFF
CDR3 DNA: TGTGCCAGCAACCAGGGGCCCGCGAACACCGGGGAGCTGTTTTTT

clone size: NA
J gene: TRBJ1-2
CDR3 length: 13
V gene: TRBV12-3/TRBV12-4
D gene: NA
CDR3 protein: CASSPGQVYGYTF
CDR3 DNA: TGTGCCAGCAGTCCCGGACAAGTCTATGGCTACACCTTC

clone size: NA
J gene: TRBJ1-2
CDR3 length: 14
V gene: TRBV5-4
D gene: TRBD1
CDR3 protein: CASRYGTGPYGYTF
CDR3 DNA: TGTGCCAGCAGATACGGGACAGGACCCTATGGCTACACCTTC

clone size: NA
J gene: TRBJ1-5
CDR3 length: 17
V gene: TRBV11-2
D gene: NA
CDR3 protein: CASSLGTGIDSNQPQHF
CDR3 DNA: TGTGCCAGCAGCTTAGGTACAGGGATCGATAGCAATCAGCCCCAGCATTTT

clone size: NA
J gene: TRBJ2-5
CDR3 length: 14
V gene: TRBV11-2
D gene: TRBD2
CDR3 protein: CASSSGLAKLTQYF
CDR3 DNA: TGTGCCAGCAGCTCGGGACTAGCGAAGCTAACCCAGTACTTC

clone size: medium-sized
J gene: TRBJ1-1
CDR3 length: 13
V gene: TRBV11-2
D gene: NA
CDR3 protein: CASSKGLGREAFF
CDR3 DNA: TGTGCCAGCAGCAAGGGACTTGGACGCGAAGCTTTCTTT

clone size: few
J gene: TRBJ2-1
CDR3 length: 15
V gene: TRBV10-3
D gene: NA
CDR3 protein: CAISESVRVADEQFF
CDR3 DNA: TGTGCCATCAGTGAGTCTGTACGGGTTGCTGATGAGCAGTTCTTC

clone size: few
J gene: TRBJ1-5
CDR3 length: 15
V gene: TRBV3-1/TRBV3-2
D gene: NA
CDR3 protein: CASSQDPRGDQPQHF
CDR3 DNA: TGTGCCAGCAGCCAAGATCCCCGGGGTGATCAGCCCCAGCATTTT

clone size: NA
J gene: TRBJ1-6
CDR3 length: 13
V gene: TRBV3-1/TRBV3-2
D gene: NA
CDR3 protein: CASSQGAPSPLHF
CDR3 DNA: TGTGCCAGCAGCCAAGGGGCGCCCTCACCCCTCCACTTT

clone size: NA
J gene: TRBJ2-7
CDR3 length: 14
V gene: TRBV18
D gene: NA
CDR3 protein: CASSPPGSRNEQYF
CDR3 DNA: TGTGCCAGCTCACCTCCGGGGAGTAGGAACGAGCAGTACTTC